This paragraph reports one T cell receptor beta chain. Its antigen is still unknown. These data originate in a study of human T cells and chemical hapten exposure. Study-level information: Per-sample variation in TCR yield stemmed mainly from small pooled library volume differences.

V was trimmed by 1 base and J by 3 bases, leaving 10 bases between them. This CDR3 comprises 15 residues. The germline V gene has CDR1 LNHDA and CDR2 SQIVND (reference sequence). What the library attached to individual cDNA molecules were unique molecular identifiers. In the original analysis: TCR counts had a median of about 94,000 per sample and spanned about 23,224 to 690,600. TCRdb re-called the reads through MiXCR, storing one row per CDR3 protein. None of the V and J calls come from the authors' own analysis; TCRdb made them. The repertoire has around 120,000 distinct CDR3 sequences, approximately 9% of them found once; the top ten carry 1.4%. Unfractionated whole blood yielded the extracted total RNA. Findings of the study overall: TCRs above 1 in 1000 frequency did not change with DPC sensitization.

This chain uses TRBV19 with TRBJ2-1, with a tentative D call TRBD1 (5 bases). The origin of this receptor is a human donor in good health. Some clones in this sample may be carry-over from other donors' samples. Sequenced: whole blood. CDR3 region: CASSIGPGRYNEQFF. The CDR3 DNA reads TGTGCCAGTAGTATAGGTCCAGGGCGCTACAATGAGCAGTTCTTC.